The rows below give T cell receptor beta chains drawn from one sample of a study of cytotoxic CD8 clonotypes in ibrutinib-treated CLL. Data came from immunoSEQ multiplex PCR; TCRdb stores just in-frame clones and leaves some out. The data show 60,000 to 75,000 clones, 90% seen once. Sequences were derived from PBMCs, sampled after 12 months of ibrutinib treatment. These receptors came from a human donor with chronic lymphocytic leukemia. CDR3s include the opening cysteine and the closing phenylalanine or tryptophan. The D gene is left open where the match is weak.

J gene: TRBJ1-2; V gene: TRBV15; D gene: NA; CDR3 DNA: TGTGTCACCAGCAGAGATCGAGATGGCTACACCTTC; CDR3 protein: CVTSRDRDGYTF
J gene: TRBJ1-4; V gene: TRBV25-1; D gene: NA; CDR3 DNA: TGTGCCAGCAGTCTAATCGAAAAACTGTTTTTT; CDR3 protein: CASSLIEKLFF
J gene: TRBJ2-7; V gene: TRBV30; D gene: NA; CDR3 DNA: TGTGCCTGGAGCACCGGGTACGAGCAGTACTTC; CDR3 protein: CAWSTGYEQYF
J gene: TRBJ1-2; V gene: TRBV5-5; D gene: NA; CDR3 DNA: TGTGCCAGCAGCTCCGAAGTTGGGCAGGGCTATGGCTACACCTTC; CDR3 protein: CASSSEVGQGYGYTF
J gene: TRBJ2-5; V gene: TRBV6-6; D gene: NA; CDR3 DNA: TGTGCCAGTACCGACTTTTGGAGGGGGTTACAAGAGACCCAGTACTTC; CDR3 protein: CASTDFWRGLQETQYF
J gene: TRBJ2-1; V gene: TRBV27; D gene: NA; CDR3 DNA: TGTGCCAGCAGTTTAAGAGCAGGATACAATGAGCAGTTCTTC; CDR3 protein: CASSLRAGYNEQFF
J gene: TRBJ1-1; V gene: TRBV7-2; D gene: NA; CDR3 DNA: TGTGCCAGCAGCTTTGGACCCAGACAGAACACTGAAGCTTTCTTT; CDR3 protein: CASSFGPRQNTEAFF
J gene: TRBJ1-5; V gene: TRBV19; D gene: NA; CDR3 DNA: TGTGCCAGTAGTTTCCGCAGGGCCGATCAGCCCCAGCATTTT; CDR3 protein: CASSFRRADQPQHF
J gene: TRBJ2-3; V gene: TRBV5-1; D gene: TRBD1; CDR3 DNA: TGCGCCAGCAGCTTGTCGGCAGGGGGCGATACGCAGTATTTT; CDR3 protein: CASSLSAGGDTQYF
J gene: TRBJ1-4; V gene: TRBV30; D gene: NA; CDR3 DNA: TGTGCCTGGAGTCAAGCAACTAATGAAAAACTGTTTTTT; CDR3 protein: CAWSQATNEKLFF
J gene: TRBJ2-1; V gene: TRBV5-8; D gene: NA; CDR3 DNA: TGTGCCAGCAGCCCCGGTAAGGCCGTGGGAAGCGAGTACTACAATGAGCAGTTCTTC; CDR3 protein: CASSPGKAVGSEYYNEQFF
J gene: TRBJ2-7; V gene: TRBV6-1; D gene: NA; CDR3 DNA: TGTGCCAGCAGTGAAAACCTCGAGCAGTACTTC; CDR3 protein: CASSENLEQYF
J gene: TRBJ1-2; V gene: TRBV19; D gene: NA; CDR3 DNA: TGTGCCAGTATAACTTCGACAGCTAACTATGGCTACACCTTC; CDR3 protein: CASITSTANYGYTF
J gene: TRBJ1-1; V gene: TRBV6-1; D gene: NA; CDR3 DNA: TGTGCCAGCAGTGAAGAGGTGGGGGGAGGAACTGAAGCTTTCTTT; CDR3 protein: CASSEEVGGGTEAFF
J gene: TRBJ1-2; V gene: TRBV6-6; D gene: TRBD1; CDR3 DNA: TGTGCCAGCAGTTACCGAGGGACAGGAGGCTATGGCTACACCTTC; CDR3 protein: CASSYRGTGGYGYTF
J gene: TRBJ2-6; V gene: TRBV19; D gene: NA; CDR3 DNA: TGTGCCAGTAGTACCCCACACAGGGCATCTGGGGCCAACGTCCTGACTTTC; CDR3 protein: CASSTPHRASGANVLTF